These T cell receptor beta chains were read from a single sample in a study of cytomegalovirus exposure and HLA in healthy donors. Method: immunoSEQ multiplex PCR; TCRdb's copy keeps in-frame clones and lacks some. The table lists about 150,000 clones, 80% of them singletons. The specimen sequenced was PBMCs. All receptors derive from a male donor in good health and CMV-seropositive. Each CDR3 is given with its conserved first and last residue. Each record gives: D gene, J gene, V gene, clone size, CDR3 protein, CDR3 DNA. The D gene is left open where the match is weak. Some rows have no size entry. The others give once, few or many, or a class for an expanded clone.

D gene: .
J gene: TRBJ2-5
V gene: TRBV5-1
clone size: .
CDR3 protein: CASSLPQAETQYF
CDR3 DNA: TGCGCCAGCAGCTTGCCGCAGGCGGAGACCCAGTACTTC

D gene: .
J gene: TRBJ1-1
V gene: TRBV5-1
clone size: .
CDR3 protein: CASSLDGGEAFF
CDR3 DNA: TGCGCCAGCAGCTTGGATGGAGGTGAAGCTTTCTTT

D gene: TRBD2
J gene: TRBJ2-7
V gene: TRBV6-6
clone size: .
CDR3 protein: CASSYPTSGGTYEQYF
CDR3 DNA: TGTGCCAGCAGTTACCCGACTAGCGGAGGAACCTACGAGCAGTACTTC

D gene: TRBD2
J gene: TRBJ2-3
V gene: TRBV4-3
clone size: .
CDR3 protein: CASSQDPSSGTGTDTQYF
CDR3 DNA: TGCGCCAGCAGCCAAGATCCGTCTAGCGGAACGGGCACAGATACGCAGTATTTT

D gene: .
J gene: TRBJ1-2
V gene: TRBV28
clone size: .
CDR3 protein: CATSGGNNYGYTF
CDR3 DNA: TGTGCCACCTCCGGGGGAAATAACTATGGCTACACCTTC

D gene: .
J gene: TRBJ2-3
V gene: TRBV7-2
clone size: .
CDR3 protein: CASSFDYTQYF
CDR3 DNA: TGTGCCAGCAGCTTTGACTATACGCAGTATTTT

D gene: TRBD1
J gene: TRBJ1-1
V gene: TRBV7-2
clone size: .
CDR3 protein: CASSFRQGGNTEAFF
CDR3 DNA: TGTGCCAGCAGCTTTCGACAGGGCGGGAACACTGAAGCTTTCTTT

D gene: TRBD2
J gene: TRBJ2-7
V gene: TRBV9
clone size: .
CDR3 protein: CASSSLGTSSTEQYF
CDR3 DNA: TGTGCCAGCAGCTCACTCGGGACTAGCTCTACCGAGCAGTACTTC

D gene: .
J gene: TRBJ1-1
V gene: TRBV2
clone size: .
CDR3 protein: CATQAGIFGEAFF
CDR3 DNA: TGTGCCACTCAGGCAGGGATTTTTGGTGAAGCTTTCTTT

D gene: .
J gene: TRBJ1-2
V gene: TRBV18
clone size: .
CDR3 protein: CASSPLGGNQDDGYTF
CDR3 DNA: TGTGCCAGCTCACCACTCGGAGGTAACCAGGACGATGGCTACACCTTC

D gene: TRBD2
J gene: TRBJ2-3
V gene: TRBV9
clone size: .
CDR3 protein: CASSGWGWTSGFPGADTQYF
CDR3 DNA: TGTGCCAGCAGCGGTTGGGGTTGGACTAGCGGTTTCCCGGGGGCAGATACGCAGTATTTT

D gene: TRBD2
J gene: TRBJ2-7
V gene: TRBV5-4
clone size: .
CDR3 protein: CATRTSGSYEQYF
CDR3 DNA: TGTGCCACCCGGACTAGCGGTTCCTACGAGCAGTACTTC

D gene: .
J gene: TRBJ1-4
V gene: TRBV11-2
clone size: .
CDR3 protein: CASKKRDTNEKLFF
CDR3 DNA: TGTGCCAGCAAAAAACGGGATACTAATGAAAAACTGTTTTTT

D gene: .
J gene: TRBJ1-5
V gene: TRBV5-1
clone size: .
CDR3 protein: CASPGSSRGQPQHF
CDR3 DNA: TGCGCCAGCCCGGGGTCATCCCGGGGACAGCCCCAGCATTTT

D gene: TRBD2
J gene: TRBJ2-1
V gene: TRBV7-9
clone size: few
CDR3 protein: CSSSRGIWAGADNEQFF
CDR3 DNA: TGTTCCAGCAGCCGCGGAATTTGGGCGGGAGCTGACAATGAGCAGTTCTTC

D gene: TRBD1
J gene: TRBJ2-7
V gene: TRBV11-1
clone size: .
CDR3 protein: CASSFAGTGSYEQYF
CDR3 DNA: TGTGCCAGCAGCTTCGCAGGGACAGGGTCCTACGAGCAGTACTTC

D gene: TRBD1
J gene: TRBJ2-1
V gene: TRBV5-5
clone size: .
CDR3 protein: CASSPRNRGTPLNEQFF
CDR3 DNA: TGTGCCAGCAGCCCACGCAACAGGGGGACCCCTCTTAATGAGCAGTTCTTC

D gene: .
J gene: TRBJ2-2
V gene: TRBV6-4
clone size: .
CDR3 protein: CASRSGTGDTGELFF
CDR3 DNA: TGTGCCAGCAGAAGCGGGACAGGAGACACCGGGGAGCTGTTTTTT

D gene: TRBD2
J gene: TRBJ2-3
V gene: TRBV11-2
clone size: .
CDR3 protein: CASSFSTSGRTDTQYF
CDR3 DNA: TGTGCCAGCAGCTTTAGTACTAGCGGGCGCACAGATACGCAGTATTTT

D gene: TRBD2
J gene: TRBJ2-7
V gene: TRBV5-6
clone size: .
CDR3 protein: CASSFPGLAMEQYF
CDR3 DNA: TGTGCCAGCAGCTTTCCGGGACTAGCGATGGAGCAGTACTTC

D gene: TRBD2
J gene: TRBJ2-7
V gene: TRBV14
clone size: .
CDR3 protein: CASSQGLAGEQYF
CDR3 DNA: TGTGCCAGCAGTCAGGGACTAGCGGGCGAGCAGTACTTC

D gene: .
J gene: TRBJ2-7
V gene: TRBV6-6
clone size: .
CDR3 protein: CASSRTGYEQYF
CDR3 DNA: TGTGCCAGCAGCCGCACAGGCTACGAGCAGTACTTC

D gene: .
J gene: TRBJ2-7
V gene: TRBV5-1
clone size: few
CDR3 protein: CASSLGFGSRQYF
CDR3 DNA: TGCGCCAGCAGCTTGGGATTCGGGTCCCGGCAGTACTTC

D gene: .
J gene: TRBJ1-3
V gene: TRBV9
clone size: .
CDR3 protein: CASSVGWQNSGNTIYF
CDR3 DNA: TGTGCCAGCAGCGTAGGTTGGCAGAACTCTGGAAACACCATATATTTT

D gene: TRBD1
J gene: TRBJ2-7
V gene: TRBV7-2
clone size: .
CDR3 protein: CASSLSLGTGLSYEQYF
CDR3 DNA: TGTGCCAGCAGCTTATCTCTTGGGACAGGCCTCTCCTACGAGCAGTACTTC

D gene: .
J gene: TRBJ1-6
V gene: TRBV27
clone size: .
CDR3 protein: CASRTGKSNSPLHF
CDR3 DNA: TGTGCCAGCAGAACAGGGAAGAGTAATTCACCCCTCCACTTT

D gene: .
J gene: TRBJ2-3
V gene: TRBV4-2
clone size: .
CDR3 protein: CASSQGEGRDTQYF
CDR3 DNA: TGTGCCAGCAGCCAAGGAGAAGGGAGGGATACGCAGTATTTT

D gene: TRBD2
J gene: TRBJ2-3
V gene: TRBV5-1
clone size: .
CDR3 protein: CASRTSGGSTDTQYF
CDR3 DNA: TGCGCCAGCAGGACTAGCGGGGGAAGCACAGATACGCAGTATTTT

D gene: TRBD2
J gene: TRBJ2-5
V gene: TRBV10-3
clone size: once
CDR3 protein: CAISVIAGGQETQYF
CDR3 DNA: TGTGCCATCAGTGTTATAGCGGGAGGCCAAGAGACCCAGTACTTC

D gene: .
J gene: TRBJ1-2
V gene: TRBV30
clone size: .
CDR3 protein: CAWSGEGEGYTF
CDR3 DNA: TGTGCCTGGAGTGGCGAGGGGGAAGGCTACACCTTC

D gene: .
J gene: TRBJ1-1
V gene: TRBV4-1
clone size: .
CDR3 protein: CASSQDRISGAASNTEAFF
CDR3 DNA: TGCGCCAGCAGCCAAGACAGAATATCAGGGGCAGCATCTAACACTGAAGCTTTCTTT

D gene: TRBD1
J gene: TRBJ2-1
V gene: TRBV5-6
clone size: few
CDR3 protein: CASSLGDRENEQFF
CDR3 DNA: TGTGCCAGCAGCTTGGGGGACAGGGAGAATGAGCAGTTCTTC

D gene: TRBD2
J gene: TRBJ2-5
V gene: TRBV13
clone size: .
CDR3 protein: CASSFLNLKRGQETQYF
CDR3 DNA: TGTGCCAGCAGCTTCTTGAATCTAAAGCGGGGCCAAGAGACCCAGTACTTC

D gene: .
J gene: TRBJ2-6
V gene: TRBV27
clone size: .
CDR3 protein: CASSKPFRSGANVLTF
CDR3 DNA: TGTGCCAGCAGTAAGCCTTTCCGCTCTGGGGCCAACGTCCTGACTTTC

D gene: TRBD2
J gene: TRBJ2-1
V gene: TRBV7-6
clone size: .
CDR3 protein: CASSLGTREQFF
CDR3 DNA: TGTGCCAGCAGCTTGGGGACTAGGGAGCAGTTCTTC

D gene: .
J gene: TRBJ1-2
V gene: TRBV10-1
clone size: once
CDR3 protein: CARGVIGMVYGYTF
CDR3 DNA: TGCGCCAGAGGGGTTATAGGGATGGTCTATGGCTACACCTTC

D gene: TRBD1
J gene: TRBJ2-4
V gene: TRBV14
clone size: .
CDR3 protein: CASSQRDREKNIQYF
CDR3 DNA: TGTGCCAGCAGCCAACGGGACAGGGAAAAAAACATTCAGTACTTC

D gene: TRBD1
J gene: TRBJ1-2
V gene: TRBV6-5
clone size: few
CDR3 protein: CASSYQGGSSYGYTF
CDR3 DNA: TGTGCCAGCAGTTACCAAGGGGGCTCTAGCTATGGCTACACCTTC

D gene: TRBD1
J gene: TRBJ2-7
V gene: TRBV7-8
clone size: .
CDR3 protein: CASSLEVAGDRGDF
CDR3 DNA: TGTGCCAGCAGCTTGGAGGTCGCCGGGGACAGGGGGGACTTC

D gene: .
J gene: TRBJ2-7
V gene: TRBV6-5
clone size: .
CDR3 protein: CASSYSGTGSSYEQYF
CDR3 DNA: TGTGCCAGCAGTTACTCGGGGACTGGCAGCTCCTACGAGCAGTACTTC

D gene: .
J gene: TRBJ1-2
V gene: TRBV6-5
clone size: .
CDR3 protein: CASSYRGRDYGYTF
CDR3 DNA: TGTGCCAGCAGTTACCGTGGCCGGGACTATGGCTACACCTTC

D gene: TRBD1
J gene: TRBJ2-5
V gene: TRBV7-8
clone size: .
CDR3 protein: CASSGQGIQETQYF
CDR3 DNA: TGTGCCAGCAGCGGACAGGGGATACAAGAGACCCAGTACTTC

D gene: TRBD1
J gene: TRBJ1-2
V gene: TRBV9
clone size: .
CDR3 protein: CASSPGGLANYGYTF
CDR3 DNA: TGTGCCAGCAGCCCAGGGGGGCTTGCTAACTATGGCTACACCTTC

D gene: TRBD1
J gene: TRBJ1-2
V gene: TRBV18
clone size: .
CDR3 protein: CASSPTGDSNYGYTF
CDR3 DNA: TGTGCCAGCTCACCGACAGGGGACTCTAACTATGGCTACACCTTC

D gene: .
J gene: TRBJ2-7
V gene: TRBV19
clone size: .
CDR3 protein: CASSVSLDYYEQYF
CDR3 DNA: TGTGCCAGTAGTGTATCGCTAGATTACTACGAGCAGTACTTC

D gene: TRBD1
J gene: TRBJ1-2
V gene: TRBV5-1
clone size: .
CDR3 protein: CASKLNTGTGEGYTF
CDR3 DNA: TGCGCCAGCAAACTCAACACCGGGACAGGTGAAGGCTACACCTTC

D gene: TRBD1
J gene: TRBJ2-3
V gene: TRBV27
clone size: .
CDR3 protein: CASSLSTDRGNTDTQYF
CDR3 DNA: TGTGCCAGCAGTTTATCGACCGACAGGGGAAACACAGATACGCAGTATTTT

D gene: .
J gene: TRBJ1-4
V gene: TRBV6-6
clone size: .
CDR3 protein: CASSSPGPEGEKLFF
CDR3 DNA: TGTGCCAGCAGTTCTCCGGGCCCAGAGGGAGAAAAACTGTTTTTT

D gene: TRBD2
J gene: TRBJ2-3
V gene: TRBV4-1
clone size: .
CDR3 protein: CASSQERGRGTDTQYF
CDR3 DNA: TGCGCCAGCAGCCAAGAACGCGGGAGGGGAACAGATACGCAGTATTTT

D gene: .
J gene: TRBJ2-4
V gene: TRBV5-6
clone size: few
CDR3 protein: CASSLGGVGGINIQYF
CDR3 DNA: TGTGCCAGCAGCTTGGGAGGCGTCGGGGGTATAAACATTCAGTACTTC

D gene: TRBD1
J gene: TRBJ1-5
V gene: TRBV27
clone size: .
CDR3 protein: CASSKGDRRDQPQHF
CDR3 DNA: TGTGCCAGCAGCAAAGGGGACAGGAGAGATCAGCCCCAGCATTTT

D gene: .
J gene: TRBJ2-1
V gene: TRBV9
clone size: .
CDR3 protein: CASSVDPQSYNEQFF
CDR3 DNA: TGTGCCAGCAGCGTAGACCCCCAGTCCTACAATGAGCAGTTCTTC

D gene: .
J gene: TRBJ1-1
V gene: TRBV5-1
clone size: .
CDR3 protein: CASSSTNVKGGVGTEAFF
CDR3 DNA: TGCGCCAGCAGCTCAACGAACGTTAAAGGGGGGGTTGGCACTGAAGCTTTCTTT